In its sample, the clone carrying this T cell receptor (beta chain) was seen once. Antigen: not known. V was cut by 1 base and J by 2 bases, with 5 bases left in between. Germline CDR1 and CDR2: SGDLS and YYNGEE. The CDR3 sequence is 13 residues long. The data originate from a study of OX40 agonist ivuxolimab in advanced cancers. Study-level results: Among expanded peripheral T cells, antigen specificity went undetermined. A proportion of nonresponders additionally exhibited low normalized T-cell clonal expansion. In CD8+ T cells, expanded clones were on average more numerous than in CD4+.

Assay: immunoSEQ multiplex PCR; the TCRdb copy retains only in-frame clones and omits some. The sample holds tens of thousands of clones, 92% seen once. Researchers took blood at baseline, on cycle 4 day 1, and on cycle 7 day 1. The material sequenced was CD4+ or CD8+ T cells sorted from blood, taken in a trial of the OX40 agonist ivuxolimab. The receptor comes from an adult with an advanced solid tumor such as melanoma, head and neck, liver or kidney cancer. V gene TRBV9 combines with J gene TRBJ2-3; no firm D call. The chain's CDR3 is CASSVTNTDTQYF. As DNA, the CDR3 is TGTGCCAGCAGCGTAACGAACACAGATACGCAGTATTTT. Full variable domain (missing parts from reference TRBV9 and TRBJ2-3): DSGVTQTPKHLITATGQRVTLRCSPRSGDLSVYWYQQSLDQGLQFLIQYYNGEERAKGNILERFSAQQFPDLHSELNLSSLELGDSALYFCASSVTNTDTQYFGPGTRLTVL.